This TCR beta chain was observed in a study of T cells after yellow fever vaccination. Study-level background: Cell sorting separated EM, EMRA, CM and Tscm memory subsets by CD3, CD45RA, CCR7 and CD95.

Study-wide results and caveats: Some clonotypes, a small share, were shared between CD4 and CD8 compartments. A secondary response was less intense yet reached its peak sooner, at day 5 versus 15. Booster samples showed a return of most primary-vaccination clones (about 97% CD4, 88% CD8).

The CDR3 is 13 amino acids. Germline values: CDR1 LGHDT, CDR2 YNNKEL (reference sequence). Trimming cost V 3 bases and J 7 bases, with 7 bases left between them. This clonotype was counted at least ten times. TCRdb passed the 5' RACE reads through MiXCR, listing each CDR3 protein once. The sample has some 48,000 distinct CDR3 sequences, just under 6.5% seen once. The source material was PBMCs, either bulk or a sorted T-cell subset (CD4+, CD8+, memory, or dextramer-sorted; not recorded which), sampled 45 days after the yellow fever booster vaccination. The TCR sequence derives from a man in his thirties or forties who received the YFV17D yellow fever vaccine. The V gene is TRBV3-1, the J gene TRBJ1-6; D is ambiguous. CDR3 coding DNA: TGTGCCAGCAGCCATGGAGGGAATTCACCCCTCCACTTT. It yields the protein CASSHGGNSPLHF.